This is a list of T cell receptor beta chains from one sample in a study of cytomegalovirus exposure and HLA in healthy donors. The table came from immunoSEQ multiplex PCR; TCRdb's copy has only in-frame clones and leaves some out. The sample comprises approximately 140,000 clones, about 75% of which are singletons, and over 3% rests with the top ten. What was sequenced was PBMCs. Every receptor here comes from a middle-aged man in good health and CMV-seronegative. CDR3s include the opening cysteine and the closing phenylalanine or tryptophan. A D gene is named only where the DNA matches it firmly. Size values are once, few and many counts, or a class for expanded clones, and some rows have none.

V: TRBV11-2; D: -; J: TRBJ2-3; size: -; CDR3: CASTLPSTDTQYF; DNA: TGTGCCAGCACCCTTCCTAGCACAGATACGCAGTATTTT
V: TRBV7-9; D: -; J: TRBJ1-5; size: -; CDR3: CASSRLGDGLNQPQHF; DNA: TGTGCCAGCAGCCGCCTCGGGGACGGACTAAATCAGCCCCAGCATTTT
V: TRBV6-5; D: -; J: TRBJ2-7; size: -; CDR3: CASSYGQSYEQYF; DNA: TGTGCCAGCAGTTACGGGCAGTCCTACGAGCAGTACTTC
V: TRBV5-6; D: TRBD1; J: TRBJ1-1; size: -; CDR3: CASSRYQQGLAFF; DNA: TGTGCCAGCAGCAGATACCAACAGGGGCTGGCTTTCTTT
V: TRBV5-5; D: -; J: TRBJ1-1; size: -; CDR3: CASSPVGGGYNTEAFF; DNA: TGTGCCAGCAGCCCGGTCGGGGGGGGCTACAACACTGAAGCTTTCTTT
V: TRBV28; D: -; J: TRBJ1-5; size: -; CDR3: CASSGRQPHQPQHF; DNA: TGTGCCAGCAGCGGAAGACAGCCCCATCAGCCCCAGCATTTT
V: TRBV4-1; D: TRBD1; J: TRBJ1-2; size: few; CDR3: CASSQSGRGDYGYTF; DNA: TGCGCCAGCAGCCAAAGCGGCAGGGGGGACTATGGCTACACCTTC
V: TRBV11-2; D: -; J: TRBJ1-5; size: few; CDR3: CASSLGGGSGAQHF; DNA: TGTGCCAGCAGCTTAGGCGGGGGATCCGGAGCCCAGCATTTT
V: TRBV4-3; D: TRBD1; J: TRBJ1-2; size: -; CDR3: CASSQTGGYGYTF; DNA: TGCGCCAGCAGCCAAACAGGGGGCTATGGCTACACCTTC
V: TRBV11-3; D: TRBD2; J: TRBJ2-3; size: -; CDR3: CASSFRGGDTQYF; DNA: TGTGCCAGCAGCTTTCGCGGGGGAGATACGCAGTATTTT
V: TRBV11-2; D: -; J: TRBJ2-5; size: -; CDR3: CASSLDSRETQYF; DNA: TGTGCCAGCAGCTTGGACAGCAGAGAGACCCAGTACTTC
V: TRBV10-3; D: TRBD1; J: TRBJ1-5; size: -; CDR3: CAISESGTGNQPQHF; DNA: TGTGCCATCAGTGAGTCCGGGACAGGGAATCAGCCCCAGCATTTT
V: TRBV5-1; D: -; J: TRBJ1-1; size: -; CDR3: CASRGRRGTEAFF; DNA: TGCGCCAGCAGGGGGCGAAGGGGCACTGAAGCTTTCTTT
V: TRBV9; D: TRBD1; J: TRBJ2-7; size: -; CDR3: CASSVGDRGQQYF; DNA: TGTGCCAGCAGCGTAGGGGACAGGGGCCAGCAGTACTTC
V: TRBV28; D: -; J: TRBJ2-1; size: -; CDR3: CASSSPSSLGGESNEQFF; DNA: TGTGCCAGCAGTTCCCCCTCCTCGTTAGGGGGGGAATCGAATGAGCAGTTCTTC
V: TRBV5-6; D: -; J: TRBJ1-6; size: -; CDR3: CASSVGWRGSPLHF; DNA: TGTGCCAGCAGCGTGGGGTGGCGAGGATCACCCCTCCACTTT
V: TRBV30; D: TRBD1; J: TRBJ1-2; size: -; CDR3: CAWGGQGGIWLHTF; DNA: TGTGCCTGGGGAGGCCAGGGGGGCATATGGCTACACACCTTC
V: TRBV29-1; D: -; J: TRBJ1-4; size: -; CDR3: CSVAFSGGRHEKLFF; DNA: TGCAGCGTTGCTTTTTCCGGGGGGCGTCATGAAAAACTGTTTTTT
V: TRBV18; D: -; J: TRBJ1-1; size: few; CDR3: CASSRGAPTEAFF; DNA: TGTGCCAGCTCCCGCGGGGCCCCCACTGAAGCTTTCTTT
V: TRBV19; D: -; J: TRBJ1-4; size: -; CDR3: CASSIGVAEYNEKLFF; DNA: TGTGCCAGTAGTATAGGAGTAGCGGAGTATAATGAAAAACTGTTTTTT
V: TRBV5-1; D: -; J: TRBJ1-5; size: -; CDR3: CASRVREYSNQPQHF; DNA: TGCGCCAGCAGGGTTCGGGAGTATAGCAATCAGCCCCAGCATTTT
V: TRBV6-4; D: -; J: TRBJ2-2; size: -; CDR3: CASAQGRGTGELFF; DNA: TGTGCCAGCGCCCAGGGGAGAGGAACCGGGGAGCTGTTTTTT
V: TRBV5-1; D: -; J: TRBJ1-3; size: -; CDR3: CASSFGSGEGGNTIYF; DNA: TGCGCCAGCAGCTTTGGATCGGGGGAAGGTGGAAACACCATATATTTT
V: TRBV11-2; D: -; J: TRBJ1-1; size: -; CDR3: CASSSPRAHTEAFF; DNA: TGTGCCAGCAGCTCACCCAGGGCCCACACTGAAGCTTTCTTT
V: TRBV29-1; D: TRBD1; J: TRBJ1-2; size: once; CDR3: CSVDRDRSQPYGYTF; DNA: TGCAGCGTGGACCGGGACAGGTCACAGCCCTATGGCTACACCTTC
V: TRBV2; D: TRBD2; J: TRBJ2-1; size: -; CDR3: CASRPSGGSYNEQFF; DNA: TGTGCCAGCAGGCCTAGCGGGGGATCCTACAATGAGCAGTTCTTC
V: TRBV4-1; D: -; J: TRBJ1-2; size: -; CDR3: CASSQEAGEYGYTF; DNA: TGCGCCAGCAGCCAAGAGGCGGGGGAGTATGGCTACACCTTC
V: TRBV2; D: -; J: TRBJ2-7; size: -; CDR3: CASSVRGASSYEQYF; DNA: TGTGCCAGCAGTGTAAGGGGTGCGAGCTCCTACGAGCAGTACTTC
V: TRBV12-5; D: TRBD1; J: TRBJ1-1; size: few; CDR3: CASGSQGAEAFF; DNA: TGTGCTAGTGGGTCACAGGGGGCTGAAGCTTTCTTT
V: TRBV15; D: TRBD2; J: TRBJ2-3; size: -; CDR3: CATSRDLSSGGTADTQYF; DNA: TGTGCCACCAGCAGAGACCTCTCTAGCGGGGGGACCGCAGATACGCAGTATTTT
V: TRBV10-3; D: -; J: TRBJ2-2; size: -; CDR3: CAISESVFGSGELFF; DNA: TGTGCCATCAGTGAGTCGGTTTTCGGGTCCGGGGAGCTGTTTTTT
V: TRBV28; D: -; J: TRBJ2-7; size: -; CDR3: CASRITGGGAYEQYF; DNA: TGTGCCAGCAGAATAACCGGAGGGGGGGCCTACGAGCAGTACTTC
V: TRBV10-1; D: TRBD2; J: TRBJ2-5; size: few; CDR3: CASSAKISGGAQETQYF; DNA: TGCGCCAGCAGTGCGAAGATTAGCGGGGGGGCCCAAGAGACCCAGTACTTC
V: TRBV5-6; D: TRBD1; J: TRBJ1-1; size: -; CDR3: CASSFVDRGHAEAFF; DNA: TGTGCCAGCAGCTTCGTTGACAGGGGGCACGCTGAAGCTTTCTTT
V: TRBV5-4; D: -; J: TRBJ1-1; size: -; CDR3: CASTRTENTEAFF; DNA: TGTGCCAGCACCCGGACAGAGAACACTGAAGCTTTCTTT
V: TRBV28; D: TRBD2; J: TRBJ2-1; size: -; CDR3: CASSFLAGAYNEQFF; DNA: TGTGCCAGCAGCTTTCTAGCGGGGGCCTACAATGAGCAGTTCTTC
V: TRBV4-1; D: -; J: TRBJ1-1; size: -; CDR3: CASSHIGVNTEAFF; DNA: TGCGCCAGCAGCCACATCGGGGTGAACACTGAAGCTTTCTTT
V: TRBV6-5; D: -; J: TRBJ1-1; size: few; CDR3: CASRLQENTEAFF; DNA: TGTGCCAGCAGACTACAGGAGAACACTGAAGCTTTCTTT
V: TRBV5-1; D: -; J: TRBJ1-1; size: -; CDR3: CASSSSEGDTEAFF; DNA: TGCGCCAGCAGCTCGAGTGAAGGGGACACTGAAGCTTTCTTT
V: TRBV7-9; D: -; J: TRBJ1-4; size: -; CDR3: CASSLDVSGSANEKLFF; DNA: TGTGCCAGCAGCTTAGATGTTTCGGGGAGTGCTAATGAAAAACTGTTTTTT
V: TRBV6-6; D: -; J: TRBJ2-2; size: -; CDR3: CASSPDPLAGELFF; DNA: TGTGCCAGCAGCCCAGATCCCCTAGCCGGGGAGCTGTTTTTT
V: TRBV9; D: TRBD2; J: TRBJ2-1; size: -; CDR3: CASSDGLAGGYNEQFF; DNA: TGTGCCAGCAGCGACGGACTAGCGGGGGGCTACAATGAGCAGTTCTTC
V: TRBV15; D: TRBD1; J: TRBJ2-7; size: -; CDR3: CATSREQGVPSYEQYF; DNA: TGTGCCACCAGCAGGGAACAGGGGGTGCCTTCCTACGAGCAGTACTTC
V: TRBV5-8; D: TRBD1; J: TRBJ2-5; size: -; CDR3: CASSYLRKGARETQYF; DNA: TGTGCCAGCAGCTATTTAAGAAAGGGGGCCAGGGAGACCCAGTACTTC
V: TRBV7-8; D: TRBD1; J: TRBJ1-2; size: -; CDR3: CASSSGTGKAGNYGYTF; DNA: TGTGCCAGCAGTTCCGGGACAGGGAAGGCGGGTAACTATGGCTACACCTTC